This T cell receptor (beta chain) stems from a study of OX40 agonist ivuxolimab in advanced cancers. The table came from immunoSEQ multiplex PCR; TCRdb's copy has only in-frame clones and leaves some out. The table lists some 60,000 clones, about 85% of them singletons. With 4 bases clipped from V and 9 bases from J, the junction kept 17 bases outside the gene matches. From germline, CDR1 is SGHNT and CDR2 YYREEE (reference sequence). This CDR3 is built from 17 residues. V and J are TRBV5-4 and TRBJ2-3, with 10 positions matching TRBD2. This receptor was obtained from an adult with an advanced solid tumor such as melanoma, head and neck, liver or kidney cancer. This material consisted of CD4+ or CD8+ T cells sorted from blood, taken in a trial of the OX40 agonist ivuxolimab. CDR3 loop: CASSHGGGLASSGTQYF. CDR3 DNA: TGTGCCAGCAGCCATGGGGGGGGACTAGCGTCGAGTGGGACGCAGTATTTT.